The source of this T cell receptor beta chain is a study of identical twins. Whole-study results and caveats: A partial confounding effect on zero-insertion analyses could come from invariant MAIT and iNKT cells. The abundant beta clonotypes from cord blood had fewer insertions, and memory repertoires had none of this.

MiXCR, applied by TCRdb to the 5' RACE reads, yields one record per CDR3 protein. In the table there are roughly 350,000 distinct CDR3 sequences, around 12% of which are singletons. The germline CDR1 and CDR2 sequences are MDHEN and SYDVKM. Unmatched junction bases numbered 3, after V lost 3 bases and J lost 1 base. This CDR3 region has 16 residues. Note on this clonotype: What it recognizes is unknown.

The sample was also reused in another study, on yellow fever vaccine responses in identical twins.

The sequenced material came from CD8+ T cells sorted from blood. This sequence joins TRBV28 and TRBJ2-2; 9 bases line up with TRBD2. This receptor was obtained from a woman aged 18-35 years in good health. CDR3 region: CASSFASGVNTGELFF. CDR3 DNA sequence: TGTGCCAGCAGTTTTGCTAGCGGGGTGAACACCGGGGAGCTGTTTTTT.